This TCR beta chain was sequenced for a study of blood T cells in healthy people across ages (dated by TCRdb to between 2015 and 2016). Context from the whole study: In model experiments, template switching captured roughly one uniquely barcoded TCR beta cDNA molecule for every two T cells. Age-related changes in TCR beta repertoire diversity were measured in the study by deep sequencing normalized with unique cDNA molecular identifiers. The donors were split into four age groups: young (average about 16 years), middle-aged (about 40), aged (more than 60) and long-lived (roughly 88). To avoid experimental bias, donors of different ages were spread randomly across the sequencing lanes. Using the same blood draw, the study looked at two additional independent replicas of 1 million unique cDNA reads for two donors, one aged 18 to 29 and the other aged 80 or older.

Systemically healthy Caucasian individuals from Russia, over 30 in total and aged about 6 to 90 years, were included as donors. Each donor gave ten milliliters of peripheral blood, collected into EDTA-treated Vacutainer tubes. Ficoll-Paque density-gradient centrifugation was used to isolate PBMCs, with at least 6 million obtained per sample. Total RNA was extracted from PBMCs with Trizol reagent, with at least 5 micrograms obtained per sample. For every donor, an aliquot of PBMCs went through flow cytometry to measure the percentages of naive CD45RAhigh/CD27high T cells. The library was obtained by 5' RACE. These reads were obtained on an Illumina HiSeq 2500. A second PCR of roughly 7 to 11 cycles was run with a J-beta primer mix and a sample-barcoded 5' primer. Each TCR beta cDNA molecule received a unique molecular identifier from a template-switch 5' adaptor carrying 12 random nucleotides. At least 2.5 million CDR3-containing paired-end reads were obtained from each sample. First-strand cDNA was synthesized from all RNA with the Mint cDNA synthesis kit, primed by a TRBC-specific oligonucleotide. Following uracil-DNA glycosylase treatment, all cDNA underwent a first 18-cycle PCR with the universal primers M1SS and BC2_uni_R. As for the original processing: Normalization of each sample was performed by random selection of 1 million high-quality reads, each carrying a distinct molecular identifier. Instead of being binned into consensus sequences, reads that shared molecular identifiers were thrown out. MiTCR, set to a Q25 quality threshold and the strictest error-elimination algorithm, was used for CDR3 identification, clonotype clustering and error correction. A nonparametric unseen species model with Euler transformation was used to estimate a lower bound on total TCR beta diversity. The public reads were reprocessed in TCRdb via fastp at Q25 and MiXCR, keeping in-frame beta chains. All rows with the same CDR3 protein become a single entry with the most common DNA and genes. None of the V and J calls come from the authors' own analysis; TCRdb made them. Across this sample there are about 1,800,000 distinct CDR3 sequences, with approximately 28% seen only once. The ten top clones hold approximately 7.7% of the sample.

This clonotype occurred many times. Its antigen is still unknown. Qualities for individual bases were not recorded, and no much larger clone is one base off. Results and caveats for the whole study, not just this receptor: Estimates of total diversity based on one million sequenced T cells were considered lower bounds and underestimates. Because profiling used bulk unsorted PBMCs, naive and antigen-experienced compartments could not be compared conclusively. As age increased, observed TCR beta diversity per million T cells dropped in a roughly linear way, and a significant reduction was already evident by age around 41. Because donor CMV infection status was unknown, age-related changes in expanded clonotypes were potentially confounded. Observed TCR beta diversity correlated strongly with the percentage of naive T cells measured by flow cytometry. Compared with the aged group, the long-lived group had more naive CD4+ T cells, fewer expanded clones and increased TCR diversity, a pattern suggesting age selection.

The CDR3 starts with the cysteine, ends with the phenylalanine, and has 16 residues. Solely the CDR3 DNA is kept, with 48 bases framed from the first base. V ends up 2 bases short and J 6 bases short, with an unmatched junction base count of 6. The sequence was collected from a woman in her thirties in good health. The chain joins TRBV12-3 or TRBV12-4 to TRBJ2-1; 11 central nucleotides agree with TRBD2. Sequenced input: blood. The CDR3 region has the sequence CASSLSTLAGANEQFF. The nucleotide sequence is given as TGTGCCAGCAGTTTAAGTACACTAGCGGGAGCCAATGAGCAGTTCTTC.